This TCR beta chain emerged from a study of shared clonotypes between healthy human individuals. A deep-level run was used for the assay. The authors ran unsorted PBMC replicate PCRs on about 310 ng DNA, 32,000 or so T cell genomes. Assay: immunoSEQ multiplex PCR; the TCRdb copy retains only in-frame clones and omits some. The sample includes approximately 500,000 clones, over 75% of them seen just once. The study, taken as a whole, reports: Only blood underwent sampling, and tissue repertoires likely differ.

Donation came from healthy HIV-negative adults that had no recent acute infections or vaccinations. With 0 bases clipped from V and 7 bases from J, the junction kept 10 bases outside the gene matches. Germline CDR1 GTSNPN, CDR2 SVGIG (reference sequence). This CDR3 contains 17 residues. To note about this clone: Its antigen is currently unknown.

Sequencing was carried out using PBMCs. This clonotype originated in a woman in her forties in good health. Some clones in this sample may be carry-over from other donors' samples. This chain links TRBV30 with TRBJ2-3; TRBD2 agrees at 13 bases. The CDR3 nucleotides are TGTGCCTGGAGTGTACTAAGGACTAGCGGGAGTCCCAATACGCAGTATTTT. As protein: CAWSVLRTSGSPNTQYF.